This T cell receptor (beta chain) emerged from a study of blood T cells in healthy people across ages. Study-wide findings and caveats: Among long-lived donors, naive CD4+ cells were more numerous and diversity higher than in aged donors. Measured against age, TCR beta diversity per million T cells decreased in a roughly linear manner. PBMCs were not sorted, which prevented a conclusive comparison of naive versus antigen-experienced cells.

Of note for this clonotype: Its target is not known.

The draw of peripheral blood yielded ten milliliters from each donor. The use of a sample-barcoded 5' primer and a J-beta primer mix characterized a second PCR of about 7 to 12 cycles. One entry per CDR3 protein results from TCRdb running MiXCR on the 5' RACE reads. The sample consists of under 800,000 distinct CDR3 sequences, roughly two fifths of them appearing once. Trimming left V 2 bases short and J 6 bases short, with 7 bases between. The CDR3 runs to 13 residues. Germline CDR1 reads KGHSH; CDR2 reads LQKENI. Specimen: blood. The chain combines TRBV18 with TRBJ1-4; TRBD1 is a possible D gene (6 bases). The TCR originated in a woman in her sixties or seventies in good health. CDR3 DNA sequence: TGTGCCAGCTCACCAAGGACAGATGAAAAACTGTTTTTT. It codes for CASSPRTDEKLFF. The whole variable domain, remainder taken from reference TRBV18 and TRBJ1-4, is NAGVMQNPRHLVRRRGQEARLRCSPMKGHSHVYWYRQLPEEGLKFMVYLQKENIIDESGMPKERFSAEFPKEGPSILRIQQVVRGDSAAYFCASSPRTDEKLFFGSGTQLSVL.